This T cell receptor (beta chain) appears in the sequencing data of a study of shared clonotypes between healthy human individuals. Study-wide results and caveats: An anticipated effect of sequencing depth on clonotype sharing among donors was recognized.

Within Nashville, Tennessee resided all donors, each a Caucasian adult. As regards this clone: The antigen is not known.

Germline assignment: CDR1 SGHTA and CDR2 FQGNSA. CDR3 length: 15 amino acids. With V trimmed by 1 base and J by 4 bases, 3 bases remained unmatched. Every subset's genomic DNA went evenly onto several immunoSEQ plates. Profiled with immunoSEQ multiplex PCR; TCRdb holds only in-frame clones, not every one. The table lists around 1.5 million clones, approximately 98% of them singletons. Material for sequencing was naive CD4+ T cells sorted from blood. Documented subset: CD45RA+ positively selected. This receptor was taken from a young man in good health. This chain links TRBV7-2 with TRBJ2-3, with 9 bases aligning to TRBD2. CDR3 in amino acids: CASSLVAGAADTQYF. The CDR3, as DNA: TGTGCCAGCAGCTTAGTAGCGGGAGCGGCAGATACGCAGTATTTT.